Listed here are 10 T cell receptor beta chains from one sample, sequenced in a study of blood T cell repertoires in COVID-19. Only in-frame clones appear in the TCRdb table, and some are missing; sequencing was by immunoSEQ multiplex PCR. The sample holds over 350,000 clones, approximately 90% seen once. Input material: PBMCs or T cells enriched from blood (not recorded which). The receptors originated from a woman aged 45-59 years who had recovered from COVID-19.

This sequence joins TRBV19 and TRBJ1-2, with 7 bases fitting TRBD1. Unmatched junction bases numbered 14, after V lost 3 bases and J lost 10 bases. In germline, CDR1 is LNHDA, CDR2 SQIVND (reference sequence). The CDR3 contains 15 residues. The CDR3 DNA sequence: TGTGCCAGTAGTATCGGCACGGGACAGATGAGTTCCTACACCTTC. Protein: CASSIGTGQMSSYTF.

The chain couples TRBV7-9 to TRBJ1-1; D is uncertain. CDR3 length: 14 amino acids. With 6 bases removed from V and 0 bases from J, the gap between germline ends came to 11 bases. From germline, CDR1 is SEHNR and CDR2 FQNEAQ (reference sequence). The CDR3 DNA reads TGTGCCAGCAGACCGAGGGAGATGAACACTGAAGCTTTCTTT. As protein: CASRPREMNTEAFF.

V usage is TRBV6-5 and J usage is TRBJ1-2; D gene unclear. The CDR3 runs to 13 residues. V lost 6 bases and J 4 bases, leaving 12 bases between the germline ends. The V gene's germline CDR1 is MNHEY and CDR2 SVGAGI. The CDR3 loop is CASSLSAVYGYTF. As DNA, the CDR3 is TGTGCCAGCAGCCTCTCGGCGGTCTATGGCTACACCTTC.

The chain combines TRBV29-1 with TRBJ1-1; 9 bases line up with TRBD1. The trim removed 6 bases at V and 3 bases at J, leaving 5 bases unmatched. Germline CDR1 reads SQVTM; CDR2 reads ANQGSEA. The CDR3 has 13 residues. The CDR3 DNA is TGCAGCGTGAGGACAGGGGTGGACACTGAAGCTTTCTTT. Its translation is CSVRTGVDTEAFF.

The gene calls are TRBV5-6 and TRBJ2-7, with TRBD2 identical over 13 bases. The ends lost 4 bases at V and 3 bases at J; junction bases unmatched: 10. The CDR3 covers 17 residues. Germline CDR1 reads SGHDT; CDR2 reads YYEEEE. The CDR3 bases are TGTGCCAGCAGCCAAGGACTAGCGGGGGCTGGGTACTACGAGCAGTACTTC. This translates into CASSQGLAGAGYYEQYF. The complete variable domain, with remaining parts taken from reference TRBV5-6 and TRBJ2-7, reads DAGVTQSPTHLIKTRGQQVTLRCSPKSGHDTVSWYQQALGQGPQFIFQYYEEEERQRGNFPDRFSGHQFPNYSSELNVNALLLGDSALYLCASSQGLAGAGYYEQYFGPGTRLTVT.

This chain's CDR3 is CASSLNRGDYGYTF. The CDR3 DNA reads as TGTGCCAGCAGCTTGAACAGGGGGGACTATGGCTACACCTTC. The rearrangement joins TRBV5-5 to TRBJ1-2; TRBD1 matches at 8 bases. There are 14 residues in the CDR3. Germline-derived CDR1 and CDR2 are SGHKS and YYEKEE (reference sequence). The junction had 2 bases not matched to a gene; V was cut back by 1 base and J by 3 bases.

This chain joins TRBV19 and TRBJ1-6; 10 nucleotides line up with TRBD1. V lost 3 bases and J lost 0; bases outside the gene matches: 2. In germline, CDR1 is LNHDA, CDR2 SQIVND (reference sequence). CDR3 length equals 17 residues. The CDR3 region is CASSMGQGFSYNSPLHF. CDR3 in DNA: TGTGCCAGTAGTATGGGACAGGGGTTCTCCTATAATTCACCCCTCCACTTT.

This chain connects TRBV10-3 to TRBJ1-2, with TRBD1 identical over 11 bases. The CDR3 loop spans 16 amino acids. Germline V gene sequence: CDR1 ENHRY, CDR2 SYGVKD. V dropped 11 bases and J dropped 2; count of bases not matched to a gene: 13. The CDR3 DNA reads as TGTGCCGGACGTGGGGATAGGGACAGGGGGAACTATGGCTACACCTTC. The encoded protein is CAGRGDRDRGNYGYTF.

V is TRBV27 and J is TRBJ1-5, with D possibly TRBD1 on 5 matching bases. The ends were cut back, 3 bases at V and 9 bases at J, with 21 bases in the middle. In germline, CDR1 is MNHEY, CDR2 SMNVEV (reference sequence). This CDR3 has 16 residues. In nucleotides, the CDR3 is TGTGCCAGCAGTTTGGCCAGGGAGGTTGGGGTGGGGCCCCAGCATTTT. It encodes CASSLAREVGVGPQHF.

This rearrangement joins TRBV5-8 to TRBJ2-7; D is unclear. This CDR3 has 11 amino acids. Between the trimmed V and J ends, which lost 3 bases and 5 bases, there was a span of 6 bases. The germline CDR1 and CDR2 sequences are SGHTS and YDEGEE. The CDR3 sequence is CASSWSDEQYF. CDR3 in DNA: TGTGCCAGCAGCTGGTCGGACGAGCAGTACTTC.